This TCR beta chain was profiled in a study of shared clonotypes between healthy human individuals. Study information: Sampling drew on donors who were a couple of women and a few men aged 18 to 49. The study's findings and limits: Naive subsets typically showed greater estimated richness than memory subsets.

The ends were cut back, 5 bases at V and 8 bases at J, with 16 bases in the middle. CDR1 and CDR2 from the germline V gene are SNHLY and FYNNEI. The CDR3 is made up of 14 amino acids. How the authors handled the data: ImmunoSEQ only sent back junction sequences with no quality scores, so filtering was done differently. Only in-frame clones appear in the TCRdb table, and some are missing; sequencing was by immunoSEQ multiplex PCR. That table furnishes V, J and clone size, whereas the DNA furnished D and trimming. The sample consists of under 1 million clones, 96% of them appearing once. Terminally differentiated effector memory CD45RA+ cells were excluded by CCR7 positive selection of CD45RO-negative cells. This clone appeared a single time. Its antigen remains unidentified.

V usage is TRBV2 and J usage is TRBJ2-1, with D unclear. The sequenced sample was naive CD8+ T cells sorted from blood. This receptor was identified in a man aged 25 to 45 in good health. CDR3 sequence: CASSLGPGTDEQFF. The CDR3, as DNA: TGTGCCAGCAGTCTCGGACCAGGAACGGATGAGCAGTTCTTC.